This TCR beta chain was profiled in a study of shared clonotypes between healthy human individuals. Background on the study: Ranging from 18 to 49 in age, donors were two women and three men. Study results and caveats: Though the depth was large, rarefaction showed that sorted-subset sequencing was incomplete. Clonotypes not shared had lower generation probabilities than those common to all four donors.

CD8 cells classed as naive were CD45RO-negative and positively selected for CCR7, excluding terminally differentiated effector memory CD45RA+ cells. Caucasian adults living in Nashville, Tennessee, provided all samples. This CDR3 has 17 amino acids. Trimming shortened V by 4 bases and J by 0 bases, and 14 bases separated the two germline ends. CDR1 and CDR2 (germline): SGHRS, YFSETQ. Method: immunoSEQ multiplex PCR; TCRdb's copy keeps in-frame clones and lacks some. The table lists approximately 1.9 million clones, approximately 92% of them singletons. Note on this clone: Its antigen is currently unknown.

This sequence joins TRBV5-1 and TRBJ2-6; D remains ambiguous. The receptor's source is a man aged 18-30 years in good health. Some clones in this sample may be carry-over from other donors' samples. Sequencing input: naive CD8+ T cells from PBMCs. The CDR3 DNA is TGCGCCAGCAGCCCACTGGCCGGCAGCTCTGGGGCCAACGTCCTGACTTTC. Encoded protein: CASSPLAGSSGANVLTF.